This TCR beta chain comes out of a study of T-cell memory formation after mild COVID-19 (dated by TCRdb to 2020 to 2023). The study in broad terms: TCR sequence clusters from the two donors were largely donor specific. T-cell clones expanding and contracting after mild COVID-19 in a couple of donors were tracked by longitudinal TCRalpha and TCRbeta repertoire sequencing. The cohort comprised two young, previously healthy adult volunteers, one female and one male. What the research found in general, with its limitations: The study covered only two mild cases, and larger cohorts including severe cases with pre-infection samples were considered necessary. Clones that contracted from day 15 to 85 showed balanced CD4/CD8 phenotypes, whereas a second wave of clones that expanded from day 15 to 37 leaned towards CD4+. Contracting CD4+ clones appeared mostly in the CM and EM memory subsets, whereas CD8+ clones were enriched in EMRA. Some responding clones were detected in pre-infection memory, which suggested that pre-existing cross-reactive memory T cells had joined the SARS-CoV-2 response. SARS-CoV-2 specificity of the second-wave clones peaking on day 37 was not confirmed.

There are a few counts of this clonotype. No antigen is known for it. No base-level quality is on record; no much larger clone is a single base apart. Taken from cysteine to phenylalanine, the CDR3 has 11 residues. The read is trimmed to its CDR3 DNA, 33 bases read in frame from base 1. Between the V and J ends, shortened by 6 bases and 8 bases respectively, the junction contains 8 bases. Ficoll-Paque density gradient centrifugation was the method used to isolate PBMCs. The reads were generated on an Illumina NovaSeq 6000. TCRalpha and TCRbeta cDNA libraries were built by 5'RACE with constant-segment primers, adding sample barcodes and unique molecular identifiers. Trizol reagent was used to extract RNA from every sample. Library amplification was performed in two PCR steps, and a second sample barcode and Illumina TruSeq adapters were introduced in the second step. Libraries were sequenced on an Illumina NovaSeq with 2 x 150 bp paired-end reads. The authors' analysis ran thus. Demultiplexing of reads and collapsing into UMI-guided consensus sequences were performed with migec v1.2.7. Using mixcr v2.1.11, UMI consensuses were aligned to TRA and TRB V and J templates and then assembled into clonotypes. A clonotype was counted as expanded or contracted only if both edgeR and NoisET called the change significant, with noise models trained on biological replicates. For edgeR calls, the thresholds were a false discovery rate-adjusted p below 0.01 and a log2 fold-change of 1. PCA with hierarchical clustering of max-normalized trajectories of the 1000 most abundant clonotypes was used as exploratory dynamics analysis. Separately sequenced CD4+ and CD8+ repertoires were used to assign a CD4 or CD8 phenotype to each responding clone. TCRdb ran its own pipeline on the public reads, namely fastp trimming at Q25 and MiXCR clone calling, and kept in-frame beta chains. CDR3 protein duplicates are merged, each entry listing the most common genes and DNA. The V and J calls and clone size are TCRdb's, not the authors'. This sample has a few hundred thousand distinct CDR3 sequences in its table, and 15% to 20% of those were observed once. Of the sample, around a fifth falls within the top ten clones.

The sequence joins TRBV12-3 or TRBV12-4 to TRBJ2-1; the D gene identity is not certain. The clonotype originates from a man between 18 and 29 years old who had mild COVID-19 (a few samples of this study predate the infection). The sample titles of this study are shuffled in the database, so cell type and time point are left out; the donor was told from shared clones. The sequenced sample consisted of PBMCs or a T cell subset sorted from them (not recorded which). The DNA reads TGTGCCAGCAGCCTCATGGATGAGCAGTTCTTC. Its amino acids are CASSLMDEQFF.